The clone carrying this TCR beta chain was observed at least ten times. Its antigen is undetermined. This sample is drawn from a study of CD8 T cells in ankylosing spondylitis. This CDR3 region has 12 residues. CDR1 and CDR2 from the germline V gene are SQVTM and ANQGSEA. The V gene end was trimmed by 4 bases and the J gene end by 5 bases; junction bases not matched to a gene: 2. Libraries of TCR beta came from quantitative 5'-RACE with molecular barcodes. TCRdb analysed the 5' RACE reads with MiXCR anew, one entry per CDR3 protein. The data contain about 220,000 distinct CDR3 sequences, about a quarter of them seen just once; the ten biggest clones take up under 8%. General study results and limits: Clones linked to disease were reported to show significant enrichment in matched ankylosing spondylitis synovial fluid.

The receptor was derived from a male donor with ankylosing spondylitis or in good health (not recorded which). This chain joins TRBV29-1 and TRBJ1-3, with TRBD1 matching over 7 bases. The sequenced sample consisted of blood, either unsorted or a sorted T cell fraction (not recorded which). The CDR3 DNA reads TGCAGCGTTGGGGGACAGAGAAACACCATATATTTT. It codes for CSVGGQRNTIYF.